This T cell receptor (beta chain) was recorded in a study of blood T cell repertoires in COVID-19. Study-level background: The United States, Italy and Spain were the sources of the acute and convalescent COVID-19 samples. Sample material is recorded as cDNA or gDNA derived from T cells, B-cell-depleted T cells, or PBMCs.

In the original processing: Amplifying reference gene primers gave estimates of nucleated cell counts. Method: immunoSEQ multiplex PCR; TCRdb's copy keeps in-frame clones and lacks some. D and trimming come from the DNA, and the V and J calls and clone size come from that table. The repertoire holds around 200,000 clones, 75% to 90% seen once, with 0.55% to 0.75% in the top ten. Looked up from germline, CDR1 is SNHLY and CDR2 is FYNNEI. The CDR3 runs to 12 residues. The V end lost 4 bases, the J end lost 5 bases, and 6 bases lay between the germline ends. Sequenced sample: peripheral blood. This chain connects TRBV2 to TRBJ1-5; the D is unclear. The TCR was taken from a man aged 40-50 years with acute or convalescent COVID-19. The CDR3 loop reads CASSATDQPQHF. DNA for the CDR3: TGTGCCAGCAGTGCGACTGATCAGCCCCAGCATTTT.